These T cell receptor beta chains were read from a single sample in a study of shared clonotypes between healthy human individuals. The data were produced by immunoSEQ multiplex PCR, yet TCRdb's version contains in-frame clones alone and is incomplete. The sample holds around 2,000,000 clones, over 85% seen once. The sequencing sample was made of naive CD4+ T cells sorted from blood. The receptor source for this set is a man aged 18 to 29 in good health. CDR3s include the opening cysteine and the closing phenylalanine or tryptophan. D genes are given only for firm matches. Clone size is shown for a subset of rows, as once, few, many or a class of expanded clone.

TRBV25-1	TRBJ2-1	NA	NA	CASGSLGPSSYNEQFF	TGTGCCAGCGGAAGTCTCGGGCCAAGCTCCTACAATGAGCAGTTCTTC
TRBV15	TRBJ1-5	NA	NA	CATSLWGTLGHSNQPQHF	TGTGCCACCAGCCTCTGGGGGACCCTCGGTCATAGCAATCAGCCCCAGCATTTT
TRBV5-1	TRBJ2-3	NA	TRBD2	CASSIRTSGSTDTQYF	TGCGCCAGCAGCATTCGGACTAGCGGAAGCACAGATACGCAGTATTTT
TRBV9	TRBJ1-2	NA	NA	CASSAVSGGGYTF	TGTGCCAGCAGCGCTGTCTCCGGGGGTGGCTACACCTTC
TRBV5-1	TRBJ2-1	NA	NA	CASSLRAGISYNEQFF	TGCGCCAGCAGCTTGCGGGCAGGTATTTCCTACAATGAGCAGTTCTTC
TRBV6-5	TRBJ2-1	NA	TRBD2	CASSLAGGPNEQFF	TGTGCCAGCAGTCTAGCGGGGGGGCCAAATGAGCAGTTCTTC
TRBV7-2	TRBJ2-5	NA	NA	CASSLAGRHQETQYF	TGTGCCAGCAGCTTAGCCGGACGGCACCAAGAGACCCAGTACTTC
TRBV6-1	TRBJ1-2	NA	NA	CASSSSGRNYGYTF	TGTGCCAGCAGTTCGTCAGGGAGGAATTATGGCTACACCTTC
TRBV11-2	TRBJ2-7	NA	NA	CASSLDRGARNEQYF	TGTGCCAGCAGCTTAGATCGGGGAGCGAGGAACGAGCAGTACTTC
TRBV18	TRBJ1-1	NA	NA	CASSEVGVSTEAFF	TGTGCCAGCTCGGAAGTCGGAGTAAGCACTGAAGCTTTCTTT
TRBV20-1	TRBJ2-5	NA	NA	CSAIQETQYF	TGCAGTGCCATCCAAGAGACCCAGTACTTC
TRBV10-2	TRBJ2-1	NA	NA	CASSEERVSYNEQFF	TGCGCCAGCAGTGAGGAGAGGGTTTCCTACAATGAGCAGTTCTTC
TRBV5-4	TRBJ2-7	NA	TRBD2	CASSFRLAGAYEQYF	TGTGCCAGCAGCTTCAGACTAGCGGGAGCCTACGAGCAGTACTTC
TRBV27	TRBJ2-5	NA	TRBD2	CASRLAGLQETQYF	TGTGCCAGCAGACTAGCGGGGCTCCAAGAGACCCAGTACTTC
TRBV5-1	TRBJ2-7	NA	NA	CASSYGTRPYEQYF	TGCGCCAGCAGCTACGGGACGCGCCCCTACGAGCAGTACTTC
TRBV30	TRBJ2-1	NA	TRBD2	CARGTVGLADNEQFF	TGTGCCCGGGGCACAGTAGGACTAGCGGACAATGAGCAGTTCTTC
TRBV28	TRBJ2-7	NA	TRBD1	CASRKDRESSYEQYF	TGTGCCAGCAGAAAGGACAGGGAAAGCTCCTACGAGCAGTACTTC
TRBV10-1	TRBJ1-1	once	NA	CASSEYRAGNTEAFF	TGCGCCAGCAGTGAGTACAGGGCGGGGAACACTGAAGCTTTCTTT
TRBV9	TRBJ1-1	NA	NA	CASSVVPDGNTEAFF	TGTGCCAGCAGCGTAGTGCCGGACGGGAACACTGAAGCTTTCTTT
TRBV6-5	TRBJ2-7	NA	TRBD1	CASSSYRGPYEQYF	TGTGCCAGCAGTTCGTACAGGGGTCCATACGAGCAGTACTTC
TRBV7-2	TRBJ2-7	NA	TRBD2	CASSTGLAEQYF	TGTGCCAGCAGCACGGGACTAGCCGAGCAGTACTTC
TRBV18	TRBJ2-7	NA	NA	CASSPPMYSEQYF	TGTGCCAGCTCACCACCGATGTATTCCGAGCAGTACTTC
TRBV25-1	TRBJ2-5	NA	NA	CASSGVEETQYF	TGTGCCAGCAGCGGGGTGGAGGAGACCCAGTACTTC
TRBV29-1	TRBJ1-1	NA	NA	CSVEDSRGGTEAFF	TGCAGCGTTGAAGATTCCCGGGGGGGCACTGAAGCTTTCTTT
TRBV7-9	TRBJ2-1	NA	TRBD2	CASSPRGAGGLGSYNEQFF	TGTGCCAGCAGCCCGAGGGGAGCGGGGGGCCTTGGCTCCTACAATGAGCAGTTCTTC
TRBV7-8	TRBJ1-1	few	TRBD1	CASSADRVNTEAFF	TGTGCCAGCAGCGCCGACAGGGTGAACACTGAAGCTTTCTTT
TRBV5-1	TRBJ2-5	NA	NA	CASSLVRKETQYF	TGCGCCAGCAGCTTGGTCAGAAAAGAGACCCAGTACTTC
TRBV29-1	TRBJ1-1	NA	TRBD1	CSVGPGTANTEAFF	TGCAGCGTTGGTCCCGGGACAGCGAACACTGAAGCTTTCTTT
TRBV27	TRBJ2-1	NA	NA	CASSHGEGWGSYEQFF	TGTGCCAGCAGCCACGGCGAGGGGTGGGGTTCCTATGAGCAGTTCTTC
TRBV5-5	TRBJ2-7	NA	TRBD1	CASSSRTGSYEQYF	TGTGCCAGCAGCTCCCGGACAGGGAGCTACGAGCAGTACTTC
TRBV6-1	TRBJ2-7	NA	TRBD1	CASNRQGPGYEQYF	TGTGCCAGCAATCGACAGGGGCCAGGTTACGAGCAGTACTTC
TRBV5-4	TRBJ2-5	NA	TRBD2	CASSGAGTSGTQETQYF	TGTGCCAGCAGCGGAGCCGGGACTAGCGGAACCCAAGAGACCCAGTACTTC
TRBV5-6	TRBJ2-1	NA	NA	CASSGDKRYNEQFF	TGTGCCAGCAGCGGGGACAAACGCTACAATGAGCAGTTCTTC
TRBV7-2	TRBJ1-3	NA	NA	CASSFSNTIYF	TGTGCCAGCAGCTTCAGTAACACCATATATTTT
TRBV11-3	TRBJ2-3	once	TRBD1	CASSGDRLGSDTQYF	TGTGCCAGCAGCGGGGACAGGTTGGGATCAGATACGCAGTATTTT
TRBV5-6	TRBJ2-2	NA	TRBD2	CASSSLGLAGANTGELFF	TGTGCCAGCAGCTCGCTCGGGCTAGCGGGTGCGAACACCGGGGAGCTGTTTTTT
TRBV5-1	TRBJ1-1	NA	TRBD1	CASRIGTANTEAFF	TGCGCCAGCAGGATCGGGACAGCAAACACTGAAGCTTTCTTT
TRBV29-1	TRBJ1-1	NA	NA	CSVTGNTDHNTEAFF	TGCAGCGTCACCGGGAACACAGACCATAACACTGAAGCTTTCTTT
TRBV27	TRBJ2-2	NA	TRBD2	CASSKTSGRGNGELFF	TGTGCCAGCAGTAAGACTAGCGGGAGAGGGAACGGGGAGCTGTTTTTT
TRBV5-1	TRBJ1-2	NA	TRBD1	CASSMTGDYGYTF	TGCGCCAGCAGCATGACAGGGGATTATGGCTACACCTTC
TRBV7-2	TRBJ2-1	NA	TRBD1	CASSRGGQGTYNEQFF	TGTGCCAGCAGCAGAGGAGGACAGGGAACCTACAATGAGCAGTTCTTC
TRBV5-1	TRBJ2-1	NA	NA	CASSLGRNEQFF	TGCGCCAGCAGCTTGGGTAGAAATGAGCAGTTCTTC
TRBV30	TRBJ1-1	NA	NA	CAWRGLRGMNTEAFF	TGTGCCTGGAGAGGTCTAAGAGGCATGAACACTGAAGCTTTCTTT
TRBV5-1	TRBJ2-3	NA	TRBD2	CASSPLGGDTQYF	TGCGCCAGCAGCCCCCTCGGGGGGGATACGCAGTATTTT
TRBV7-8	TRBJ1-5	once	TRBD1	CASSFPGQGNSNQPQHF	TGTGCCAGCAGCTTCCCGGGACAGGGGAATAGCAATCAGCCCCAGCATTTT
TRBV18	TRBJ2-7	NA	TRBD2	CASSPFSGTSSLYEQYF	TGTGCCAGCTCTCCTTTCTCCGGGACTAGCAGTCTCTACGAGCAGTACTTC
TRBV11-2	TRBJ1-1	NA	NA	CASSLEAGNTEAFF	TGTGCCAGCAGCTTAGAGGCCGGGAACACTGAAGCTTTCTTT
TRBV5-1	TRBJ1-3	NA	NA	CASSLDGSSGNTIYF	TGCGCCAGCAGCTTGGACGGTAGCTCTGGAAACACCATATATTTT
TRBV28	TRBJ2-7	NA	NA	CASSSRDFISF	TGTGCCAGCAGTTCGCGGGACTTCATCTCCTTC
TRBV6-1	TRBJ1-3	NA	NA	CASSDTVSGNTIYF	TGTGCCAGCAGTGACACAGTCTCTGGAAACACCATATATTTT
TRBV9	TRBJ1-4	NA	TRBD1	CASSVTGSPNEKLFF	TGTGCCAGCAGCGTGACAGGGTCACCTAATGAAAAACTGTTTTTT
TRBV6-5	TRBJ2-7	NA	TRBD1	CASRPGQGNSEQYF	TGTGCCAGCAGGCCCGGACAGGGTAATTCCGAGCAGTACTTC
TRBV7-2	TRBJ2-7	NA	TRBD2	CASSKSGGSYEQYF	TGTGCCAGCAGCAAGTCCGGGGGGTCCTACGAGCAGTACTTC
TRBV11-2	TRBJ1-1	NA	NA	CASTSNTEAFF	TGTGCCAGCACCTCGAACACTGAAGCTTTCTTT
TRBV5-1	TRBJ1-4	NA	NA	CANSPTGTTNEKLFF	TGCGCCAACAGCCCTACCGGGACAACTAATGAAAAACTGTTTTTT
TRBV30	TRBJ1-3	NA	NA	CAWARDGGNTIYF	TGTGCCTGGGCCAGGGATGGCGGAAACACCATATATTTT
TRBV19	TRBJ1-2	NA	TRBD1	CASSIPRTGRHYGYTF	TGTGCCAGTAGTATCCCACGGACAGGGCGCCACTATGGCTACACCTTC
TRBV7-2	TRBJ2-2	NA	NA	CASSLVRGSNTGELFF	TGTGCCAGCAGCTTAGTGCGGGGTTCGAACACCGGGGAGCTGTTTTTT